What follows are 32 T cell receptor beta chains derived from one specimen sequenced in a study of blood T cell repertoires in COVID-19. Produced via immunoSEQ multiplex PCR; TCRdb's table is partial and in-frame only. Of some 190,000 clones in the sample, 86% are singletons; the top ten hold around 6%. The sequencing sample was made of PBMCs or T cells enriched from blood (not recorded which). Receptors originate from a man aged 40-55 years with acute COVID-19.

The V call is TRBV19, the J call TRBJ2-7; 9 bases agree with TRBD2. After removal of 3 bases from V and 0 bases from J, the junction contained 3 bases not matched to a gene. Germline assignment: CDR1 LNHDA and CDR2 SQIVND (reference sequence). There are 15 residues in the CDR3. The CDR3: CASSMTSGFSYEQYF. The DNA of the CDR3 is TGTGCCAGTAGTATGACTAGCGGATTCTCCTACGAGCAGTACTTC.

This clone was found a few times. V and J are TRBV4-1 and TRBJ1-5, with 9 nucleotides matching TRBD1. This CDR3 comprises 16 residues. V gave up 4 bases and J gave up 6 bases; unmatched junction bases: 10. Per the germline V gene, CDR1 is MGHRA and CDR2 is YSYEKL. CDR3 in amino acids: CASSPTGTGKGQPQHF. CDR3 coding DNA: TGCGCCAGCAGCCCGACCGGGACAGGGAAAGGTCAGCCCCAGCATTTT.

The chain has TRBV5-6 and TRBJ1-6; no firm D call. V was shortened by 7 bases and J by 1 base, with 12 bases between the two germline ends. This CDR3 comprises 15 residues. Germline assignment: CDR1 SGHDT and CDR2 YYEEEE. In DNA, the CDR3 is TGTGCCAGCGTCATCCGGGGTTCCTATAATTCACCCCTCCACTTT. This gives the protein CASVIRGSYNSPLHF.

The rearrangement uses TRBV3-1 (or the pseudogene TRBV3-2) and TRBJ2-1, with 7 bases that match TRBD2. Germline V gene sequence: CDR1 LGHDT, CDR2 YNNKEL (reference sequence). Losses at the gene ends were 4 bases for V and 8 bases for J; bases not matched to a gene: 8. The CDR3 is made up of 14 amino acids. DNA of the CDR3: TGTGCCAGCAGCCCCTCCGGACTAGTCGATGAGCAGTTCTTC. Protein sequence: CASSPSGLVDEQFF.

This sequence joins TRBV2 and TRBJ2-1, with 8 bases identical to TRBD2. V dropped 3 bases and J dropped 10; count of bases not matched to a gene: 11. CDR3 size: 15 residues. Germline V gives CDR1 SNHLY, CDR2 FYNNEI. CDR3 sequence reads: CASSDPGGPSREQFF. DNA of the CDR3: TGTGCCAGCAGTGACCCGGGAGGGCCCTCCCGGGAGCAGTTCTTC.

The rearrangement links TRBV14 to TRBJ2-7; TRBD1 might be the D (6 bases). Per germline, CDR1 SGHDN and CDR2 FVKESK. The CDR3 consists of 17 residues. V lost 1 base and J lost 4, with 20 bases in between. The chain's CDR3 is CASSQGQGPTQFYEQYF. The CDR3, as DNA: TGTGCCAGCAGCCAAGGTCAGGGGCCGACCCAATTTTACGAGCAGTACTTC. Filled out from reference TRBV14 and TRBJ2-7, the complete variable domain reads EAGVTQFPSHSVIEKGQTVTLRCDPISGHDNLYWYRRVMGKEIKFLLHFVKESKQDESGMPNNRFLAERTGGTYSTLKVQPAELEDSGVYFCASSQGQGPTQFYEQYFGPGTRLTVT.

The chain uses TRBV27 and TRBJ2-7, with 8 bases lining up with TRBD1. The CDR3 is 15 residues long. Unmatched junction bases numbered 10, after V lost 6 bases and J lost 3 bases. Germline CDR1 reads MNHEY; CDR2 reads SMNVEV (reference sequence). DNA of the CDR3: TGTGCCAGCAGCCCAAGGGCAGGGACAGGCTACGAGCAGTACTTC. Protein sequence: CASSPRAGTGYEQYF.

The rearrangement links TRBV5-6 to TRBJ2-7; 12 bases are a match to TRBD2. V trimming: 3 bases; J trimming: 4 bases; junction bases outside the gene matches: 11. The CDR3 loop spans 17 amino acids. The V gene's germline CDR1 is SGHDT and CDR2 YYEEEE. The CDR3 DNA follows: TGTGCCAGCAGCTCCATGACTAGCGGGAGCCTGAAGTACGAGCAGTACTTC. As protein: CASSSMTSGSLKYEQYF.

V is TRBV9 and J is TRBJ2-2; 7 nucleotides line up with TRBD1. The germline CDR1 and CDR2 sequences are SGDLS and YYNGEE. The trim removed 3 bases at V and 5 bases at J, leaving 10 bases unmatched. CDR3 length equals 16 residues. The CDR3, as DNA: TGTGCCAGCAGCGCACGACAGGGCCCGACGACCGGGGAGCTGTTTTTT. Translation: CASSARQGPTTGELFF. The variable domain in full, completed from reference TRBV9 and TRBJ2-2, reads DSGVTQTPKHLITATGQRVTLRCSPRSGDLSVYWYQQSLDQGLQFLIQYYNGEERAKGNILERFSAQQFPDLHSELNLSSLELGDSALYFCASSARQGPTTGELFFGEGSRLTVL.

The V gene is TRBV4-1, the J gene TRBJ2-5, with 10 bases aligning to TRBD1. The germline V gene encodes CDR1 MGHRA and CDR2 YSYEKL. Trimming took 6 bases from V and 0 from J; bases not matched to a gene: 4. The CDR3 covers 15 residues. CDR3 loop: CASSPGQGYQETQYF. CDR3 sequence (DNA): TGCGCCAGCAGTCCGGGACAGGGGTACCAAGAGACCCAGTACTTC.

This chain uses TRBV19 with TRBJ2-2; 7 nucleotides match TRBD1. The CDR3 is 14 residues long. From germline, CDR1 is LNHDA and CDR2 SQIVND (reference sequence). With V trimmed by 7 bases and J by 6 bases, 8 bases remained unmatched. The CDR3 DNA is TGTGCCAGTATAGACAGGGTAGGGGCCGGGGAGCTGTTTTTT. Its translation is CASIDRVGAGELFF.

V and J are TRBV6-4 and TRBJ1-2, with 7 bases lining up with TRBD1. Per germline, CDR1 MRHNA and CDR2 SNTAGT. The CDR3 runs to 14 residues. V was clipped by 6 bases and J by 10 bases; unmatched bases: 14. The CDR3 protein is CASSEAGQPLSYTF. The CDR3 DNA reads TGTGCCAGCAGCGAGGCGGGACAGCCCCTATCCTACACCTTC.

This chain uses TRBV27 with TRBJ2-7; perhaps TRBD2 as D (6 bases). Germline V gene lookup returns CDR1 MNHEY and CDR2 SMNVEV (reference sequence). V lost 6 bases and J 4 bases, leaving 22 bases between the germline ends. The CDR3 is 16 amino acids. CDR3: CASSSLGGTDKYEQYF. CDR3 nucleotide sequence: TGTGCCAGCAGCTCTTTGGGCGGGACGGACAAGTACGAGCAGTACTTC.

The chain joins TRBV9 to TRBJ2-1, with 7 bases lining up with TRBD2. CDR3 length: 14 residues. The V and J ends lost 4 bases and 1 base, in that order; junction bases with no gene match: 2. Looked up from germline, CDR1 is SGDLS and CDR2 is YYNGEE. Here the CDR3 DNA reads TGTGCCAGCAGCCCTAGCGGATCCTACAATGAGCAGTTCTTC. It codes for CASSPSGSYNEQFF.

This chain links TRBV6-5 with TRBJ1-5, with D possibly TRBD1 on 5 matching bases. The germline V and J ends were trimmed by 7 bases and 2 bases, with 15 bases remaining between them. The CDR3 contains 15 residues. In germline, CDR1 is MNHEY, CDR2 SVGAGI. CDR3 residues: CASIRGGLGNQPQHF. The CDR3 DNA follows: TGTGCCAGCATCCGGGGGGGGTTGGGCAATCAGCCCCAGCATTTT.

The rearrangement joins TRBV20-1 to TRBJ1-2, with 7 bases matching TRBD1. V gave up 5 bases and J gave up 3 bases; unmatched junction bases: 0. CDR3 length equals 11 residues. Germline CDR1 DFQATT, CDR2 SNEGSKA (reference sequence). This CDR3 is CSAGTDYGYTF. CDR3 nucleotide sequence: TGCAGTGCTGGGACAGACTATGGCTACACCTTC.

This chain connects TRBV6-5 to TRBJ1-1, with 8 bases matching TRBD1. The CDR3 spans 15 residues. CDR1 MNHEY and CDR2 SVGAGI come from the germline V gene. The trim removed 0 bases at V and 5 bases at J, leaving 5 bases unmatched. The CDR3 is CASSYSPGGETEAFF. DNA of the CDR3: TGTGCCAGCAGTTACTCTCCAGGGGGCGAAACTGAAGCTTTCTTT.

CDR3 region: CASSGQGPTNEKLFF. DNA for the CDR3: TGTGCCAGCAGCGGACAGGGGCCAACTAATGAAAAACTGTTTTTT. The rearrangement links TRBV6-6 to TRBJ1-4, with TRBD1 matching over 9 bases. The V and J ends lost 6 bases and 0 bases, in that order; junction bases with no gene match: 2. From germline, CDR1 is MNHNY and CDR2 SVGAGI (reference sequence). CDR3 length equals 15 residues.

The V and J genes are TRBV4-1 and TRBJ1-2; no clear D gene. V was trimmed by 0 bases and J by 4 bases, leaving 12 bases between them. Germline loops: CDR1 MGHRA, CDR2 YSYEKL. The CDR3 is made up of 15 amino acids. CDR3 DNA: TGCGCCAGCAGCCAAGAGAAATCAGGTGTCTATGGCTACACCTTC. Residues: CASSQEKSGVYGYTF.

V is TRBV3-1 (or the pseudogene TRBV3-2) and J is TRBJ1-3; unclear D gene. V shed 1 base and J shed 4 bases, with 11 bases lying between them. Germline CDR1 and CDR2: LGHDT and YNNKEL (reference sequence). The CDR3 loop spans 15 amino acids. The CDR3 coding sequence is TGTGCCAGCAGCCAAGTAGGAGGGCCCGGAAACACCATATATTTT. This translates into CASSQVGGPGNTIYF.

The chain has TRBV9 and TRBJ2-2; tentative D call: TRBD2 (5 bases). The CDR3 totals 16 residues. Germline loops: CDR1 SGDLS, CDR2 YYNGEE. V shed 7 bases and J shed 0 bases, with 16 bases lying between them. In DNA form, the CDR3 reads TGTGCCAGCGTTGGTCGCGAGGGAACGAACACCGGGGAGCTGTTTTTT. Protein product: CASVGREGTNTGELFF.

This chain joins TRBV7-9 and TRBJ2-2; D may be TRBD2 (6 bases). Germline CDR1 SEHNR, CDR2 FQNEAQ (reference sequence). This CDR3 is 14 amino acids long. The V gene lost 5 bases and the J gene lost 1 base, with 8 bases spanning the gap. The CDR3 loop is CASSRAGNTGELFF. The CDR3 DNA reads TGTGCCAGCAGCCGAGCGGGGAACACCGGGGAGCTGTTTTTT.

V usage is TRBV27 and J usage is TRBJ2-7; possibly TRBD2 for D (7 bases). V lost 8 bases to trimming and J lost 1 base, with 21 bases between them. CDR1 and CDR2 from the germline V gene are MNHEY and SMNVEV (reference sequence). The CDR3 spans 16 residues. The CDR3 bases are TGTGCCAGCCCCCCCAGGGGTAGCGGGCCTTCCTACGAGCAGTACTTC. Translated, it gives CASPPRGSGPSYEQYF.

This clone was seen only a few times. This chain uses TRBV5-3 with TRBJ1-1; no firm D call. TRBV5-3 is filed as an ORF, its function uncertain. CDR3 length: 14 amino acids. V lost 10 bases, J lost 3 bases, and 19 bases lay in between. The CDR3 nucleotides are TGTGCCCAGGAAACCCGAAAAGACCACACTGAAGCTTTCTTT. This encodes CAQETRKDHTEAFF.

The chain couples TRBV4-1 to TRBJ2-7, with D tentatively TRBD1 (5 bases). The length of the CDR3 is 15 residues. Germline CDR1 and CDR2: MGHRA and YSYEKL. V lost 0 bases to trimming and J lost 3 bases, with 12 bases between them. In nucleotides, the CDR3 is TGCGCCAGCAGCCAAGATTATACAGGAGACTACGAGCAGTACTTC. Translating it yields CASSQDYTGDYEQYF.

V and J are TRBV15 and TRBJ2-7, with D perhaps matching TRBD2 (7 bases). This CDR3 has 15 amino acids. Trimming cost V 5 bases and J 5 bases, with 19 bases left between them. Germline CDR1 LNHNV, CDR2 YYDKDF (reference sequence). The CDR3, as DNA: TGTGCCACCAGCGCATCCCAGGAGGGGGGGAACGAGCAGTACTTC. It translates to CATSASQEGGNEQYF.

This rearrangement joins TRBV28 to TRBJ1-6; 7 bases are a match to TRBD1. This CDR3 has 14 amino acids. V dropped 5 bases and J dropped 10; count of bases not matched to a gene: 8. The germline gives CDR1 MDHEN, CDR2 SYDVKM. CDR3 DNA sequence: TGTGCCAGCAGTGAAAACAGGGGTCAATCACCCCTCCACTTT. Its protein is CASSENRGQSPLHF.

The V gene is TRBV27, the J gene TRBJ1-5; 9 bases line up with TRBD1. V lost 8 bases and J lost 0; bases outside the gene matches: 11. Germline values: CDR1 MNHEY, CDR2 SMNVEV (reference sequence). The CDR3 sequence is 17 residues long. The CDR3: CASARQGESDSNQPQHF. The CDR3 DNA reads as TGTGCCAGCGCCCGACAGGGGGAGTCCGATAGCAATCAGCCCCAGCATTTT.

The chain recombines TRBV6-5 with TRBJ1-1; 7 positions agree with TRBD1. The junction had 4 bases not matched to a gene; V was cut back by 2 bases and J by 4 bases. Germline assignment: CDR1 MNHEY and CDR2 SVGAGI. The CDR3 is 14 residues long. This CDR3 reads CASSYDRDRTEAFF. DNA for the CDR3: TGTGCCAGCAGTTACGACAGGGATCGCACTGAAGCTTTCTTT.

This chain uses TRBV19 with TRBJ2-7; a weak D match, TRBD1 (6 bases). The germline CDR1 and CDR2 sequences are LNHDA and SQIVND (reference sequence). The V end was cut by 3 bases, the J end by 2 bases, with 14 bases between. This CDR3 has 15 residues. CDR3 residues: CASSMGAATTYEQYF. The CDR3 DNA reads TGTGCCAGTAGTATGGGGGCAGCTACGACCTACGAGCAGTACTTC.

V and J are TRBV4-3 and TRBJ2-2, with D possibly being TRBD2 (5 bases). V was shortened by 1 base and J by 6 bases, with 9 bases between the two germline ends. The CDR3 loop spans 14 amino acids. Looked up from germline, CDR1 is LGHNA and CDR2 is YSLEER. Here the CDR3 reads CASSQGRGPGELFF. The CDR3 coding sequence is TGCGCCAGCAGCCAAGGTCGAGGGCCCGGGGAGCTGTTTTTT.

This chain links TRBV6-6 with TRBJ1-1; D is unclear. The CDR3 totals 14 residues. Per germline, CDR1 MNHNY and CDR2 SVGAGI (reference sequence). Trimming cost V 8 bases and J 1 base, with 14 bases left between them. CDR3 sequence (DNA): TGTGCCAGCGATTCGAGGGTCGGGAACACTGAAGCTTTCTTT. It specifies CASDSRVGNTEAFF.